The 30 T cell receptor beta chains below come from one sample, sequenced in a study of response to subunit inactivated influenza vaccine. TCRdb processed the RT-PCR reads anew with MiXCR; each CDR3 protein has one entry. The sample lists 860,000 or so distinct CDR3 sequences; 20% to 25% were seen once. The sample consisted of PBMCs from blood, taken approximately 5 days after vaccination. The receptors originated from a man between 45 and 60 years old who received an inactivated influenza vaccine.

This chain connects TRBV3-1 to TRBJ2-7; D not certain. The germline V and J ends were trimmed by 0 bases and 3 bases, with 12 bases remaining between them. This CDR3 is built from 15 residues. CDR1 is LGHDT and CDR2 is YNNKEL in the germline V gene (reference sequence). The CDR3 nucleotides are TGTGCCAGCAGCCAAGATTCGAGCCTGGGCTACGAGCAGTACTTC. Protein product: CASSQDSSLGYEQYF.

The chain recombines TRBV30 with TRBJ2-3, with 9 positions matching TRBD2. The CDR3 covers 16 residues. Unmatched junction bases numbered 7, after V lost 2 bases and J lost 1 base. Germline V gene data show CDR1 as GTSNPN and CDR2 as SVGIG (reference sequence). CDR3 region: CAWSWGLAVGTDTQYF. The CDR3 coding sequence is TGTGCCTGGAGTTGGGGACTAGCCGTTGGCACAGATACGCAGTATTTT.

This clonotype turned up a few times. The chain combines TRBV20-1 with TRBJ2-1, with a tentative D call TRBD2 (6 bases). Germline loops: CDR1 DFQATT, CDR2 SNEGSKA (reference sequence). The V gene lost 1 base and the J gene lost 2 bases, with 15 bases spanning the gap. This CDR3 comprises 16 residues. CDR3: CSARGLGGGTYNEQFF. In DNA, the CDR3 is TGCAGTGCTAGAGGTCTCGGTGGGGGGACCTACAATGAGCAGTTCTTC.

This clonotype was counted only a few times. The rearrangement uses TRBV10-3 and TRBJ2-2; 7 bases agree with TRBD1. Trimming took 2 bases from V and 6 from J; bases not matched to a gene: 6. Germline loops: CDR1 ENHRY, CDR2 SYGVKD. The CDR3 sequence is 15 residues long. CDR3 sequence: CAISEPGQSPGELFF. CDR3 coding DNA: TGTGCCATCAGTGAGCCGGGACAGTCCCCCGGGGAGCTGTTTTTT.

The chain recombines TRBV20-1 with TRBJ2-1; D may be TRBD2 (5 bases). Germline V gene data show CDR1 as DFQATT and CDR2 as SNEGSKA (reference sequence). CDR3 length equals 12 residues. With 7 bases removed from V and 5 bases from J, the gap between germline ends came to 12 bases. This CDR3 reads CSGRRVNNEQFF. In nucleotides, the CDR3 is TGCAGTGGGAGGCGAGTCAACAATGAGCAGTTCTTC.

A word on this clonotype: A much larger clone differs by one base, so this may be a read error. V and J are TRBV27 and TRBJ2-1; 13 nucleotides match TRBD2. J was trimmed by 5 bases and V by 6 bases; bases with no gene match: 4. This CDR3 is built from 15 residues. CDR1 is MNHEY and CDR2 is SMNVEV in the germline V gene (reference sequence). Here the CDR3 reads CASRVGTSGNNEQFF. The CDR3 DNA follows: TGTGCCAGCAGGGTAGGGACTAGCGGGAACAATGAGCAGTTCTTC.

The rearrangement joins TRBV4-2 to TRBJ1-1; TRBD1 matches at 7 bases. In germline, CDR1 is LGHNA, CDR2 YNFKEQ. After removal of 0 bases from V and 2 bases from J, the junction contained 6 bases not matched to a gene. CDR3 size: 16 residues. CDR3 DNA sequence: TGTGCCAGCAGCCAAGAGGCAGGGGGAATTAACACTGAAGCTTTCTTT. This gives the protein CASSQEAGGINTEAFF.

This clonotype was observed once. The chain recombines TRBV6-2 or TRBV6-3 with TRBJ2-6; 7 positions match TRBD1. There are 18 residues in the CDR3. Per germline, CDR1 MNHEY and CDR2 SVGEGT. Trimming cost V 6 bases and J 0 bases; bases outside gene matches: 11. CDR3 nucleotides: TGTGCCAGCAGCGTATCGACAGGGTATAACTCTGGGGCCAACGTCCTGACTTTC. The encoded protein is CASSVSTGYNSGANVLTF.

V and J are TRBV7-2 and TRBJ1-1; TRBD1 matches at 8 bases. This CDR3 has 13 amino acids. Germline V gives CDR1 SGHTA, CDR2 FQGNSA. J gave up 8 bases and V 1 base, and 3 bases lay outside the gene matches. In nucleotides, the CDR3 is TGTGCCAGCAGCTTAGGGAGACAGGGGGAAGCTTTCTTT. Protein product: CASSLGRQGEAFF.

The chain is built from TRBV12-3 or TRBV12-4 and TRBJ2-1, with D possibly being TRBD1 (5 bases). There are 15 residues in the CDR3. The ends were cut back, 6 bases at V and 8 bases at J, with 20 bases in the middle. For the CDR3, the DNA is TGTGCCAGCAGCCAGGGTATTACCGGCCGAGATGAGCAGTTCTTC. It specifies CASSQGITGRDEQFF.

The chain links TRBV20-1 to TRBJ2-3; D is perhaps TRBD1 (6 bases). The CDR3 is made up of 14 amino acids. Germline CDR1 DFQATT, CDR2 SNEGSKA (reference sequence). The V gene lost 3 bases and the J gene lost 0 bases, with 10 bases spanning the gap. The CDR3 region has the DNA TGCAGTGCTAGTCGGACAGTTAGCACAGATACGCAGTATTTT. Amino acid sequence: CSASRTVSTDTQYF.

The chain joins TRBV7-9 to TRBJ1-2; D is possibly TRBD1 (5 bases). The length of the CDR3 is 14 residues. V was trimmed by 1 base and J by 7 bases, leaving 13 bases between them. CDR1 is SEHNR, CDR2 FQNEAQ, per germline (reference sequence). This chain's CDR3 is CASSLDSGAVGYTF. In DNA form, the CDR3 reads TGTGCCAGCAGCTTAGATTCCGGGGCTGTTGGCTACACCTTC. Full variable domain (rest looked up from reference TRBV7-9 and TRBJ1-2): DTGVSQNPRHKITKRGQNVTFRCDPISEHNRLYWYRQTLGQGPEFLTYFQNEAQLEKSRLLSDRFSAERPKGSFSTLEIQRTEQGDSAMYLCASSLDSGAVGYTFGSGTRLTVV.

Comment on this clonotype: Germline and junction disagree at one end, which may indicate a read error. The chain couples TRBV6-5 to TRBJ2-3; TRBD1 matches 7 bases. The length of the CDR3 is 15 residues. The germline CDR1 and CDR2 sequences are MNHEY and SVGAGI. The CDR3 loop reads CASSNWDSNTDTKYF. The CDR3 DNA reads TGTGCCAGCAGTAACTGGGACAGTAACACAGATACGAAGTATTTT.

This clonotype was picked up a small number of times. The chain combines TRBV24-1 with TRBJ2-3; 7 positions match TRBD2. There are 14 residues in the CDR3. The J segment lost 4 bases and the V segment lost 3 bases, leaving 3 bases of the junction unmatched. The germline gives CDR1 KGHDR, CDR2 SFDVKD. The CDR3 bases are TGTGCCACCAGTGATAGTGGGGGGGCAGATACGCAGTATTTT. This translates into CATSDSGGADTQYF.

This clonotype was counted between two and nine times. V is TRBV4-1 and J is TRBJ2-7, with TRBD1 matching 8 bases. The CDR3 covers 16 residues. V was pared by 1 base and J by 5 bases, with 10 bases of the junction left unmatched. CDR1 is MGHRA, CDR2 YSYEKL, per germline. The CDR3 region is CASSQAKGQGNHEQYF. For the CDR3, the DNA is TGCGCCAGCAGCCAAGCCAAAGGACAGGGAAACCACGAGCAGTACTTC.

The chain carries TRBV7-9 and TRBJ2-5, with 9 nucleotides matching TRBD1. V was clipped by 2 bases and J by 4 bases; unmatched bases: 8. The CDR3 is made up of 16 amino acids. Germline CDR1 SEHNR, CDR2 FQNEAQ (reference sequence). CDR3 sequence reads: CASSLMGQGARETQYF. The CDR3 coding sequence is TGTGCCAGCAGCTTAATGGGACAGGGTGCTCGAGAGACCCAGTACTTC.

This clonotype was detected many times. The DNA for the CDR3 is TGCAGCGTTGAAATCTCTGTGGGGGAGCAGTACTTC. This codes for CSVEISVGEQYF. The chain couples TRBV29-1 to TRBJ2-7; no reliable D call. This CDR3 is built from 12 residues. The V gene's germline CDR1 is SQVTM and CDR2 ANQGSEA. Trimming stripped 2 bases from V and 7 bases from J, with 12 bases between.

Only a few counts were recorded for this clonotype. The chain joins TRBV28 to TRBJ2-5; a weak D match, TRBD2 (5 bases). The CDR3 is 15 residues long. Germline CDR1 reads MDHEN; CDR2 reads SYDVKM. Trimming removed 5 bases from V and 5 bases from J, with 18 bases in between. In DNA, the CDR3 is TGTGCCAGCAGTAACCCTCGTGGAGGTATGGAGACCCAGTACTTC. Amino acid sequence: CASSNPRGGMETQYF.

A few counts support this clonotype. The CDR3 sequence: CASSSHRGQDYGYTF. The CDR3 nucleotides read TGTGCCAGCAGTTCCCACAGGGGGCAGGACTATGGCTACACCTTC. V gene TRBV27 combines with J gene TRBJ1-2; 9 bases are shared with TRBD1. The length of the CDR3 is 15 residues. The V and J ends lost 4 bases and 3 bases, in that order; junction bases with no gene match: 6. Germline lookup yields CDR1 MNHEY and CDR2 SMNVEV (reference sequence).

This sequence joins TRBV24-1 and TRBJ2-3; D is tentatively TRBD1 or TRBD2 (5 bases each). This CDR3 contains 15 residues. The V gene lost 3 bases and the J gene lost 0 bases, with 9 bases spanning the gap. Germline V CDR1 and CDR2: KGHDR, SFDVKD. The CDR3 is CATSDPRDSTDTQYF. DNA of the CDR3: TGTGCCACCAGTGATCCCCGGGACAGCACAGATACGCAGTATTTT.

This clonotype showed up just a few times. The gene calls are TRBV20-1 and TRBJ2-7; D unresolved. Germline values: CDR1 DFQATT, CDR2 SNEGSKA (reference sequence). The length of the CDR3 is 14 residues. The V end was cut by 4 bases, the J end by 7 bases, with 20 bases between. CDR3 region: CSAKVLQVSWEQYF. CDR3 nucleotide sequence: TGCAGTGCTAAGGTATTGCAGGTCAGTTGGGAGCAGTACTTC.

This clonotype was seen a few times. The V and J genes are TRBV24-1 and TRBJ2-2, with 7 bases matching TRBD1. The germline V gene encodes CDR1 KGHDR and CDR2 SFDVKD. The junction had 0 bases not matched to a gene; V was cut back by 7 bases and J by 5 bases. This CDR3 contains 12 residues. The CDR3: CATRTGTGELFF. Written as DNA, the CDR3 is TGTGCCACCAGGACAGGGACCGGGGAGCTGTTTTTT.

This clonotype has a count of ten or more. V is TRBV29-1 and J is TRBJ1-2; no clear D gene. Germline assignment: CDR1 SQVTM and CDR2 ANQGSEA. This CDR3 comprises 14 residues. V dropped 6 bases and J dropped 5 bases, with 19 bases sitting between them. The CDR3 here is CSVVEGRREYGYTF. CDR3 bases: TGCAGCGTGGTTGAAGGTCGACGGGAGTATGGCTACACCTTC.

This clonotype was detected only once. The rearrangement links TRBV7-9 to TRBJ1-4; D unclear. The CDR3 consists of 13 residues. V gave up 8 bases and J gave up 8 bases, with 15 bases separating them. In germline, CDR1 is SEHNR, CDR2 FQNEAQ (reference sequence). CDR3 amino acids: CASSASGAEKLFF. For the CDR3, the DNA is TGTGCCAGCTCGGCCTCGGGAGCCGAAAAACTGTTTTTT.

This clonotype came up a few times. This sequence joins TRBV20-1 and TRBJ2-3; D may be TRBD2 (5 bases). This CDR3 spans 14 amino acids. V was shortened by 5 bases and J by 0 bases, with 12 bases between the two germline ends. CDR1 is DFQATT, CDR2 SNEGSKA, per germline (reference sequence). The CDR3 DNA is TGCAGTGCTCAGGTCGGAGGTAGCACAGATACGCAGTATTTT. Protein product: CSAQVGGSTDTQYF.

V and J are TRBV6-1 and TRBJ2-5, with D maybe TRBD2 (6 bases). CDR3 size: 13 residues. Trimming stripped 5 bases from V and 6 bases from J, with 13 bases between. CDR1 MNHNS and CDR2 SASEGT come from the germline V gene. The DNA of the CDR3 is TGTGCCAGCAGTATGGAGGGTAGGAAGACCCAGTACTTC. Translation: CASSMEGRKTQYF.

This chain links TRBV9 with TRBJ2-3; D is uncertain. V lost 3 bases and J 4 bases, leaving 6 bases between the germline ends. This CDR3 region has 12 residues. The germline CDR1 and CDR2 sequences are SGDLS and YYNGEE. CDR3 coding DNA: TGTGCCAGCAGCGCTCCATCAGATACGCAGTATTTT. This gives the protein CASSAPSDTQYF.

J is TRBJ2-7 and V is TRBV20-1; 9 bases align to TRBD2. Looked up from germline, CDR1 is DFQATT and CDR2 is SNEGSKA (reference sequence). Trimming at V came to 6 bases and at J to 4 bases, leaving 16 bases not matched to a gene. The CDR3 spans 16 residues. The chain's CDR3 is CSALRIGAGGDYEQYF. CDR3 in DNA: TGCAGTGCCCTGCGAATAGGGGCGGGGGGGGATTACGAGCAGTACTTC.

The rearrangement links TRBV11-2 to TRBJ2-5, with D uncertain. Trimming took off 2 bases at V and 5 bases at J, with 6 bases between the two ends. The CDR3 loop spans 12 amino acids. Germline loops: CDR1 SGHAT, CDR2 FQNNGV. CDR3 sequence reads: CASSLILETQYF. The CDR3 DNA is TGTGCCAGCAGCTTAATATTGGAGACCCAGTACTTC.

The V call is TRBV6-1, the J call TRBJ2-2; 10 bases align to TRBD1. V was clipped by 6 bases and J by 5 bases; unmatched bases: 3. Germline assignment: CDR1 MNHNS and CDR2 SASEGT. This CDR3 is 14 amino acids long. The CDR3 is CASRDRGRTGELFF. The CDR3 DNA reads TGTGCCAGCAGGGACAGGGGGAGGACCGGGGAGCTGTTTTTT.